This T cell receptor beta chain is from a study of brain metastases from non-small cell lung cancer. Profiled with immunoSEQ multiplex PCR; TCRdb holds only in-frame clones, not every one. The sample records 4,500 or so clones, approximately 83% being singletons. V was cut by 3 bases and J by 0 bases, with 12 bases left in between. The CDR3 contains 16 residues. CDR1 is SGHTA, CDR2 FQGNSA, per germline. Material: primary lung tumor tissue. The chain recombines TRBV7-2 with TRBJ1-5, with a possible D match to TRBD1 (6 bases). This clonotype originated in a donor aged 40 or over with non-small cell lung cancer. This CDR3 is CASSFGTPYSNQPQHF. CDR3 sequence (DNA): TGTGCCAGCAGCTTTGGGACACCCTATAGCAATCAGCCCCAGCATTTT.